These 9 T cell receptor beta chains share one sample of origin, sequenced in a study of response to subunit inactivated influenza vaccine. TCRdb re-analysed the RT-PCR reads in MiXCR, keeping a single row per CDR3 protein. The sample has approximately 570,000 distinct CDR3 sequences, about 7.6% seen once; the top ten hold 10% to 15%. Sequencing used PBMCs from blood, obtained about 24 months after vaccination. These receptors originate from a man aged 45-69 years who received an inactivated influenza vaccine.

This clonotype was detected ten times or more. The V and J genes are TRBV5-1 and TRBJ2-1; possibly TRBD1 for D (5 bases). The CDR3 spans 15 residues. Germline V gene lookup returns CDR1 SGHRS and CDR2 YFSETQ. Trimming removed 0 bases at V and 7 bases at J, with 14 bases between. The CDR3 is CASSLAAGIWNEQFF. CDR3 bases: TGCGCCAGCAGCTTGGCGGCAGGGATTTGGAATGAGCAGTTCTTC.

This chain uses TRBV30 with TRBJ2-5, with 8 bases matching TRBD2. CDR3 size: 11 residues. Germline trimming cut 6 bases from V and 7 bases from J; bases unmatched to any gene: 4. Germline CDR1 GTSNPN, CDR2 SVGIG (reference sequence). The CDR3 nucleotides read TGTGCCTGCCGGGGGGGATGGACCCAGTACTTC. It is translated as CACRGGWTQYF.

The table lists this clonotype with many counts. This chain connects TRBV29-1 to TRBJ2-3, with TRBD2 matching over 12 bases. The V segment lost 6 bases and the J segment 2 bases; nucleotides outside the gene matches: 12. Germline CDR1 SQVTM, CDR2 ANQGSEA. The CDR3 is 17 amino acids. The CDR3 DNA reads as TGCAGCGTAGATAGCCGACTAGCGGGAGCCCCCACAGATACGCAGTATTTT. It codes for CSVDSRLAGAPTDTQYF.

This clonotype was detected ten times or more. The J gene is TRBJ2-1, the V gene TRBV24-1; 7 bases match TRBD1. The germline V gene has CDR1 KGHDR and CDR2 SFDVKD. With V trimmed by 3 bases and J by 5 bases, 6 bases remained unmatched. The CDR3 is 15 amino acids. The DNA of the CDR3 is TGTGCCACCAGTGATCTCCGGGACAGCAACAATGAGCAGTTCTTC. Residues: CATSDLRDSNNEQFF.

This clonotype was recorded a few times. CDR3 sequence (DNA): TGTGCCAGCAGCCCTACAGGGAGACTAGGGCTATACAATGAGCAGTTCTTC. Translation: CASSPTGRLGLYNEQFF. The chain links TRBV7-9 to TRBJ2-1, with D perhaps assigned TRBD1 or TRBD2 (6 bases each). Trimming shortened V by 5 bases and J by 4 bases, and 21 bases separated the two germline ends. The CDR3 has 17 residues. CDR1 SEHNR and CDR2 FQNEAQ come from the germline V gene (reference sequence). The variable domain in full, with the rest retrieved from reference TRBV7-9 and TRBJ2-1, is DTGVSQNPRHKITKRGQNVTFRCDPISEHNRLYWYRQTLGQGPEFLTYFQNEAQLEKSRLLSDRFSAERPKGSFSTLEIQRTEQGDSAMYLCASSPTGRLGLYNEQFFGPGTRLTVL.

The rearrangement joins TRBV21-1 to TRBJ1-2. TRBV21-1 is a pseudogene segment. This CDR3 region has 14 residues. The CDR3: CASSKGEGFYGYTF. The DNA for the CDR3 is TGTGCCAGCAGCAAAGGTGAAGGTTTCTATGGCTACACCTTC.

The rearrangement uses TRBV7-9 and TRBJ1-1; 9 bases fit TRBD1. The junction had 10 bases not matched to a gene; V was cut back by 6 bases and J by 8 bases. Germline V CDR1 and CDR2: SEHNR, FQNEAQ (reference sequence). The CDR3 extends over 14 amino acids. For the CDR3, the DNA is TGTGCCAGCAGGACATTGGGACAGGGAGGGGAAGCTTTCTTT. As protein: CASRTLGQGGEAFF.

This chain connects TRBV29-1 to TRBJ2-5; 10 bases are a match to TRBD2. This CDR3 comprises 13 residues. The germline CDR1 and CDR2 sequences are SQVTM and ANQGSEA. Unmatched junction bases numbered 4, after V lost 4 bases and J lost 5 bases. Here the CDR3 reads CSVAGLAFETQYF. The DNA of the CDR3 is TGCAGCGTTGCGGGACTAGCGTTCGAGACCCAGTACTTC. The whole variable domain, filled in from reference TRBV29-1 and TRBJ2-5, reads SAVISQKPSRDICQRGTSLTIQCQVDSQVTMMFWYRQQPGQSLTLIATANQGSEATYESGFVIDKFPISRPNLTFSTLTVSNMSPEDSSIYLCSVAGLAFETQYFGPGTRLLVL.

This clonotype was seen more than once but under ten times. The J gene is TRBJ2-1, the V gene TRBV5-5; D gene unclear. Germline assignment: CDR1 SGHKS and CDR2 YYEKEE (reference sequence). The CDR3 loop spans 13 amino acids. V lost 1 base, J lost 7 bases, and 9 bases lay in between. The DNA for the CDR3 is TGTGCCAGCAGCTTGTCACTGAGGAATGAGCAGTTCTTC. Translation gives CASSLSLRNEQFF.